The clone carrying this T cell receptor beta chain has a handful of counts. Its antigen is unknown. The data derive from a study of identical twins. Study-level results: The same donors were not followed; conclusions instead depended on cross-sectional statistical analysis.

A universal primer site arose from template switching, and cDNA bore unique molecular identifiers. MiXCR, applied by TCRdb to the 5' RACE reads, yields one record per CDR3 protein. The repertoire includes 400,000 to 550,000 distinct CDR3 sequences, more than 13% of them detected once, and 0.98% sits in the top ten. The V gene's germline CDR1 is LGHNA and CDR2 YSLEER. The CDR3 sequence is 15 residues long. Trimming cost V 1 base and J 6 bases; bases outside gene matches: 5. These data were also reused for a study on yellow fever vaccine responses in identical twins.

The V and J genes are TRBV4-3 and TRBJ2-3; 9 bases map to TRBD2. Sequenced material: CD4+ T cells sorted from blood. This TCR was sampled from a young woman in good health. The CDR3 bases are TGCGCCAGCAGCCAAGGGGTGAGCGGGAGGGATACGCAGTATTTT. It codes for CASSQGVSGRDTQYF.